What follows are 7 T cell receptor beta chains derived from one specimen sequenced in a study of metastatic and nonmetastatic thyroid tumors. TCRdb recomputed clones from the PCR reads via MiXCR. The table lists about 34,000 clones, over 15% of them singletons. No treatment of any kind had been given to any patient before thyroid surgery. Sequencing was done on a sample of blood. These receptors were taken from a female donor with papillary thyroid cancer or a benign thyroid nodule (not recorded which). Some clones in this sample may be carry-over from other donors' samples.

This clone has at least ten counts. The chain links TRBV28 to TRBJ2-3, with D tentatively TRBD1 (5 bases). Germline V lookup: CDR1 MDHEN, CDR2 SYDVKM. The CDR3 covers 13 residues. V dropped 7 bases and J dropped 4 bases, with 12 bases sitting between them. CDR3: CASKGRVADTQYF. DNA of the CDR3: TGTGCCAGCAAGGGCAGGGTGGCAGATACGCAGTATTTT.

This clone was counted at least ten times. The genes are TRBV20-1 and TRBJ2-5, with a weak D call TRBD2 (7 bases). V was trimmed by 7 bases and J by 0 bases, leaving 18 bases between them. This CDR3 is 15 amino acids long. CDR1 and CDR2 (germline): DFQATT, SNEGSKA (reference sequence). The CDR3 coding sequence is TGCAGTGTGGCTAGCGGAGGGGGGTACCAAGAGACCCAGTACTTC. It codes for CSVASGGGYQETQYF.

This clone was observed many times. The chain combines TRBV4-1 with TRBJ1-2; 8 bases are a match to TRBD1. The CDR3 covers 13 residues. V shed 7 bases and J 3 bases; nucleotides not matched to a gene: 4. Per the germline V gene, CDR1 is MGHRA and CDR2 is YSYEKL. Here the CDR3 reads CASTMTGDYGYTF. CDR3 bases: TGCGCCAGCACCATGACAGGGGACTATGGCTACACCTTC.

This clone was picked up a small number of times. A much larger clonotype is one base distant, so this may be a read error. For the CDR3, the DNA is TGCGCCAGCAGCCAAGAAGGGCTAGCGGGAGGGGACACCGTGGAGCTGTTTTTT. This sequence encodes CASSQEGLAGGDTVELFF. This chain connects TRBV4-1 to TRBJ2-2; 12 positions agree with TRBD2. There are 18 residues in the CDR3. Germline lookup yields CDR1 MGHRA and CDR2 YSYEKL.

In this sample, this clone turned up many times. CDR3 DNA: TGTGCCAGCAGCGCTGACAGGGGAGAGACCCAGTACTTC. Translated, it gives CASSADRGETQYF. This chain uses TRBV11-2 with TRBJ2-5, with 8 bases lining up with TRBD1. Germline CDR1 reads SGHAT; CDR2 reads FQNNGV. V dropped 5 bases and J dropped 4; count of bases not matched to a gene: 3. This CDR3 is 13 amino acids long. Filled out from reference TRBV11-2 and TRBJ2-5, the complete variable domain reads EAGVAQSPRYKIIEKRQSVAFWCNPISGHATLYWYQQILGQGPKLLIQFQNNGVVDDSQLPKDRFSAERLKGVDSTLKIQPAKLEDSAVYLCASSADRGETQYFGPGTRLLVL.

This clone was detected many times. The J gene is TRBJ1-1, the V gene TRBV30, with 10 bases lining up with TRBD1. The V segment lost 3 bases and the J segment 5 bases; nucleotides outside the gene matches: 6. The CDR3 covers 14 residues. Germline values: CDR1 GTSNPN, CDR2 SVGIG (reference sequence). CDR3 loop: CAWRGPGQGTEAFF. In DNA, the CDR3 is TGTGCCTGGAGAGGCCCGGGACAGGGGACTGAAGCTTTCTTT.

This clone was counted ten times or more. The chain joins TRBV10-1 to TRBJ2-3; 10 bases match TRBD1. With V trimmed by 2 bases and J by 2 bases, 1 base remained unmatched. This CDR3 comprises 15 residues. The V gene's germline CDR1 is WNHNN and CDR2 SYGVQD (reference sequence). The DNA for the CDR3 is TGCGCCAGCAGTGAGGGGACAGGGGACACAGATACGCAGTATTTT. It specifies CASSEGTGDTDTQYF.